This TCR beta chain is from a study of T cells in Graves' hyperthyroidism and ophthalmopathy. Findings and limits, study-wide: The model's output predicted ophthalmopathy at a median of roughly 6.9 months prior to onset.

Losses at the gene ends were 4 bases for V and 7 bases for J; bases not matched to a gene: 16. The CDR3 contains 18 residues. Germline V gives CDR1 SGHTA, CDR2 FQGNSA. This clonotype was seen more than once but under ten times. What it binds is not known. Amplified TCR beta CDR3 regions derived from RNA transcripts. The TCR CDR3 was amplified in a first-round RT-PCR using the HTBI primer set. TCRdb ran MiXCR on the multiplex PCR reads and lists one entry per CDR3 protein. The table lists hundreds of thousands of distinct CDR3 sequences, roughly 46% of them singletons. This TCR was sampled from an adult man with Graves' disease, either hyperthyroidism or ophthalmopathy (not recorded which). The chain couples TRBV7-2 to TRBJ1-6; 7 bases map to TRBD1. The sequenced material came from peripheral blood or thyroid tissue (not recorded which). In DNA form, the CDR3 reads TGTGCCAGCAGCTCCCACCGACAGGGAAAGATAAACAATTCACCCCTCCACTTT. Translating gives CASSSHRQGKINNSPLHF.